The 16 T cell receptor beta chains presented below share a single source sample, sequenced in a study of CD8+CD57+ T cells in acquired aplastic anemia. Using genomic DNA as the template, TCR beta VDJ and CDR3 profiling was carried out. Each CDR3 protein is one row after TCRdb ran MiXCR on the reads. The table lists a few hundred thousand distinct CDR3 sequences, around 32% of them singletons, with 0.95% to 1.3% in the top ten. The sequenced sample was sorted CD4+, CD8+, or CD8+CD57+ T cells (not recorded which) from PBMCs. The receptors originated from a human donor in good health, serving as a control.

A word on this clonotype: This may come from a read error, since a much larger clone is one base off. The chain is built from TRBV14 and TRBJ2-7; possibly TRBD1 or TRBD2 for D (7 bases each). V was shortened by 3 bases and J by 4 bases, with 13 bases between the two germline ends. The CDR3 covers 14 residues. Germline CDR1 and CDR2: SGHDN and FVKESK. CDR3 amino acids: CASSQGGGMYEQYF. CDR3 DNA: TGTGCCAGCAGCCAGGGAGGGGGCATGTACGAGCAGTACTTC.

V is TRBV19 and J is TRBJ1-2; no definite D call. Deletions cut 6 bases from V and 6 bases from J, with 14 bases between. The CDR3 totals 13 residues. CDR1 LNHDA and CDR2 SQIVND come from the germline V gene (reference sequence). In DNA, the CDR3 is TGTGCCAGTAGGATACCGGGATTAGATGGCTACACCTTC. It specifies CASRIPGLDGYTF.

The chain uses TRBV12-3 or TRBV12-4 and TRBJ1-1, with D perhaps matching TRBD1 (6 bases). There are 13 residues in the CDR3. Trimming pared 0 bases from V and 5 bases from J, leaving 7 bases between. In nucleotides, the CDR3 is TGTGCCAGCAGTTTAGCACAGGGAACTGAAGCTTTCTTT. Amino acids: CASSLAQGTEAFF.

This clonotype turned up a few times. This chain links TRBV5-1 with TRBJ1-2; no clear D gene. Trimming took off 1 base at V and 1 base at J, with 11 bases between the two ends. CDR1 is SGHRS and CDR2 is YFSETQ in the germline V gene. There are 15 residues in the CDR3. CDR3 sequence (DNA): TGCGCCAGCAGCTTGCGTACAGATGATAACTATGGCTACACCTTC. It is translated as CASSLRTDDNYGYTF. Variable domain in full (rest from reference TRBV5-1 and TRBJ1-2): KAGVTQTPRYLIKTRGQQVTLSCSPISGHRSVSWYQQTPGQGLQFLFEYFSETQRNKGNFPGRFSGRQFSNSRSEMNVSTLELGDSALYLCASSLRTDDNYGYTFGSGTRLTVV.

This clonotype appeared many times. The chain employs TRBV10-1 and TRBJ2-3; 9 nucleotides align to TRBD1. J gave up 6 bases and V 4 bases, and 5 bases lay outside the gene matches. The V gene's germline CDR1 is WNHNN and CDR2 SYGVQD (reference sequence). The CDR3 runs 14 residues. The CDR3 spells CASSARTGVDTQYF. The CDR3 coding sequence is TGCGCCAGCAGTGCAAGGACAGGGGTCGATACGCAGTATTTT.

As for this clonotype: This CDR3 fails to terminate in the conserved phenylalanine or tryptophan, so it likely reflects a read error. The chain uses TRBV3-1 and TRBJ2-7; D gene uncertain. Germline V gene lookup returns CDR1 LGHDT and CDR2 YNNKEL (reference sequence). Trimming removed 2 bases from V and 3 bases from J, with 14 bases in between. The CDR3 spans 15 residues. This CDR3 is CASSQYIQSRYEQYL. The CDR3, as DNA: TGTGCCAGCAGCCAATATATCCAGTCTCGCTACGAGCAGTACCTC.

This clonotype was seen a few times. The V call is TRBV6-1, the J call TRBJ2-1; 10 bases are a match to TRBD2. The CDR3 covers 16 residues. Germline lookup yields CDR1 MNHNS and CDR2 SASEGT. Trimming at V came to 6 bases and at J to 0 bases, leaving 5 bases not matched to a gene. The CDR3 sequence: CASRRAGGLSYNEQFF. CDR3 coding DNA: TGTGCCAGCAGAAGAGCGGGAGGGCTCTCCTACAATGAGCAGTTCTTC.

This chain links TRBV2 with TRBJ1-2; weak D call: TRBD1 (5 bases). CDR1 is SNHLY, CDR2 FYNNEI, per germline. Trimming removed 7 bases from V and 4 bases from J, with 16 bases in between. The length of the CDR3 is 14 residues. The CDR3 nucleotides are TGTGCCAGCACAAAGGCAAGTGGGGGCTATGGCTACACCTTC. This encodes CASTKASGGYGYTF. Full variable domain (rest looked up from reference TRBV2 and TRBJ1-2): EPEVTQTPSHQVTQMGQEVILRCVPISNHLYFYWYRQILGQKVEFLVSFYNNEISEKSEIFDDQFSVERPDGSNFTLKIRSTKLEDSAMYFCASTKASGGYGYTFGSGTRLTVV.

At least ten counts were recorded for this clonotype. The chain combines TRBV29-1 with TRBJ2-4, with D perhaps matching TRBD2 (6 bases). The germline gives CDR1 SQVTM, CDR2 ANQGSEA. The length of the CDR3 is 12 residues. CDR3 loop: CSSRGAKNIQYF. CDR3 coding DNA: TGCAGTAGTCGGGGGGCCAAAAACATTCAGTACTTC. The variable domain in full, completed from reference TRBV29-1 and TRBJ2-4, reads SAVISQKPSRDICQRGTSLTIQCQVDSQVTMMFWYRQQPGQSLTLIATANQGSEATYESGFVIDKFPISRPNLTFSTLTVSNMSPEDSSIYLCSSRGAKNIQYFGAGTRLSVL.

Comment on this clonotype: The missing conserved phenylalanine or tryptophan at the end of this CDR3 makes a read error likely. V is TRBV5-1 and J is TRBJ1-1; the D is unclear. Germline CDR1 and CDR2: SGHRS and YFSETQ. The CDR3 runs 14 residues. V dropped 4 bases and J dropped 4 bases, with 14 bases sitting between them. The CDR3 region is CASSPEPDTTEAFL. Here the CDR3 DNA reads TGCGCCAGCAGCCCGGAGCCCGACACCACTGAAGCTTTCCTT.

At least ten counts were recorded for this clonotype. This chain connects TRBV20-1 to TRBJ2-1, with D perhaps TRBD1 or TRBD2 (5 bases each). The CDR3 is 13 residues long. Trimming shortened V by 3 bases and J by 4 bases, and 10 bases separated the two germline ends. Germline values: CDR1 DFQATT, CDR2 SNEGSKA (reference sequence). In nucleotides, the CDR3 is TGCAGTGCTAGGGGGGACGCTTACAATGAGCAGTTCTTC. It encodes CSARGDAYNEQFF.

The CDR3 nucleotides are TGTGCCAGCTCACCGGTCCGGGACAGGGGATTGAATGAGCAGTTCTTC. It translates to CASSPVRDRGLNEQFF. The chain joins TRBV18 to TRBJ2-1; 10 nucleotides line up with TRBD1. The J segment lost 7 bases and the V segment lost 3 bases, leaving 9 bases of the junction unmatched. The CDR3 is 16 residues long. CDR1 is KGHSH and CDR2 is LQKENI in the germline V gene. The entire variable domain, with the rest obtained from reference TRBV18 and TRBJ2-1, is as follows: NAGVMQNPRHLVRRRGQEARLRCSPMKGHSHVYWYRQLPEEGLKFMVYLQKENIIDESGMPKERFSAEFPKEGPSILRIQQVVRGDSAAYFCASSPVRDRGLNEQFFGPGTRLTVL.

This clonotype was seen many times. The genes are TRBV10-3 and TRBJ2-1; D call uncertain. This CDR3 contains 14 residues. Looked up from germline, CDR1 is ENHRY and CDR2 is SYGVKD. Trimming left V 0 bases short and J 6 bases short, with 9 bases between. The CDR3 loop is CAISESVRTNEQFF. CDR3 DNA sequence: TGTGCCATCAGTGAGTCGGTCAGAACCAATGAGCAGTTCTTC.

As for this clonotype: With a much larger clone just one base away, this may be a read error. J is TRBJ2-7 and V is TRBV11-2; D is perhaps TRBD1 or TRBD2 (5 bases each). Germline loops: CDR1 SGHAT, CDR2 FQNNGV. This CDR3 has 17 residues. V gave up 5 bases and J gave up 1 base, with 21 bases separating them. The CDR3 DNA sequence: TGTGCCAGCAGCCTAATGACGGGGCCAGGCCGGTCCTACGAGCAGTACTTC. It encodes CASSLMTGPGRSYEQYF.

The chain has TRBV15 and TRBJ1-3; TRBD1 matches at 10 bases. This CDR3 contains 17 residues. CDR1 and CDR2 (germline): LNHNV, YYDKDF (reference sequence). The V gene end was trimmed by 0 bases and the J gene end by 2 bases; junction bases not matched to a gene: 4. The CDR3 loop reads CATSRDTGQGAGNTIYF. CDR3 in DNA: TGTGCCACCAGCAGAGATACCGGACAGGGGGCTGGAAACACCATATATTTT. Full variable domain (rest looked up from reference TRBV15 and TRBJ1-3): DAMVIQNPRYQVTQFGKPVTLSCSQTLNHNVMYWYQQKSSQAPKLLFHYYDKDFNNEADTPDNFQSRRPNTSFCFLDIRSPGLGDTAMYLCATSRDTGQGAGNTIYFGEGSWLTVV.

There are a few counts of this clonotype. One end of the junction fails to match germline, which may point to a read error. The V gene is TRBV7-9, the J gene TRBJ2-1; 7 bases fit TRBD1. This CDR3 is 17 amino acids long. Looked up from germline, CDR1 is SEHNR and CDR2 is FQNEAQ (reference sequence). The CDR3 coding sequence is TGTGCCAGCAGCATAGCTAGAGGGATCCAACGACAGGGTGAGCAGTTCTTC. Protein product: CASSIARGIQRQGEQFF.